In this sample, the clone carrying this T cell receptor (beta chain) turned up a few times. TCRdb re-derived calls from the RT-PCR reads in MiXCR, one entry per CDR3 protein. The sample consists of almost 700,000 distinct CDR3 sequences, 12% to 15% of them appearing once. The length of the CDR3 is 11 residues. Germline values: CDR1 SQVTM, CDR2 ANQGSEA. The source material was memory CD4+ T cells from blood. The chain joins TRBV29-1 to TRBJ1-1; the match to TRBD1 covers 7 bases. The TCR sequence derives from a female donor in good health, serving as a healthy control. The CDR3 loop is CKGQSNTEAFF. In DNA, the CDR3 is TGCAAGGGACAGTCGAACACTGAAGCTTTCTTT.